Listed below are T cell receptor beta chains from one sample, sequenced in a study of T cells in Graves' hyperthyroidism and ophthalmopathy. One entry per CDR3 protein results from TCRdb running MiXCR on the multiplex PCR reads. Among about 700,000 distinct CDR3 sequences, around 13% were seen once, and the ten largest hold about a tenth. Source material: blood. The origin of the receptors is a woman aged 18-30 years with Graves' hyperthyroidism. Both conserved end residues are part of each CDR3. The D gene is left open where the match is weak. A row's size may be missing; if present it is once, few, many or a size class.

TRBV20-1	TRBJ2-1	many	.	CSARGLLNEQFF	TGCAGTGCCCGGGGACTTTTGAATGAGCAGTTCTTC
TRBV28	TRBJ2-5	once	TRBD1	CASSLYGTGAVETQYF	TGTGCCAGCAGTTTATACGGGACAGGTGCCGTAGAGACCCAGTACTTC
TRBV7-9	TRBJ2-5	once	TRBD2	CASSWGLAGSETQYF	TGTGCCAGCAGCTGGGGACTAGCGGGAAGTGAGACCCAGTACTTC
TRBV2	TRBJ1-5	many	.	CASSAARVGNQPQHF	TGTGCCAGCAGTGCGGCCAGGGTGGGCAATCAGCCCCAGCATTTT
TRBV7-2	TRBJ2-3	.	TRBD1	CASSLAMAGTGGTDTQYF	TGTGCCAGCAGCTTAGCCATGGCCGGGACAGGGGGCACAGATACGCAGTATTTT
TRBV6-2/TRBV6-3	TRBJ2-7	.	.	CASSYSPRQRYDEQYF	TGTGCCAGCAGTTACTCACCGAGACAGCGATATGACGAGCAGTACTTC
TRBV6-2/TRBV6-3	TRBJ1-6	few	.	CASSSSPNSPLHF	TGTGCCAGCAGTTCGAGCCCCAATTCACCCCTCCACTTT
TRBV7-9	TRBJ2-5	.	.	CASSLVRNQETQYF	TGTGCCAGCAGCTTAGTACGGAACCAAGAGACCCAGTACTTC
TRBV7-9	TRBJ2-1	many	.	CASTVVVGYNEQFF	TGTGCCAGCACCGTCGTGGTGGGGTACAATGAGCAGTTCTTC
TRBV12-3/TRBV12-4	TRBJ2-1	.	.	CASLVVGRDGEQFF	TGTGCCAGCCTAGTTGTGGGTAGGGACGGTGAGCAGTTCTTC
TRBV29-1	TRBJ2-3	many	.	CSVTQAGTDTQYF	TGCAGCGTGACCCAAGCGGGCACAGATACGCAGTATTTT
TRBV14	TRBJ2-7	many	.	CASSQRGSYEQCF	TGTGCCAGCAGCCAAAGGGGTTCCTACGAGCAGTGCTTC